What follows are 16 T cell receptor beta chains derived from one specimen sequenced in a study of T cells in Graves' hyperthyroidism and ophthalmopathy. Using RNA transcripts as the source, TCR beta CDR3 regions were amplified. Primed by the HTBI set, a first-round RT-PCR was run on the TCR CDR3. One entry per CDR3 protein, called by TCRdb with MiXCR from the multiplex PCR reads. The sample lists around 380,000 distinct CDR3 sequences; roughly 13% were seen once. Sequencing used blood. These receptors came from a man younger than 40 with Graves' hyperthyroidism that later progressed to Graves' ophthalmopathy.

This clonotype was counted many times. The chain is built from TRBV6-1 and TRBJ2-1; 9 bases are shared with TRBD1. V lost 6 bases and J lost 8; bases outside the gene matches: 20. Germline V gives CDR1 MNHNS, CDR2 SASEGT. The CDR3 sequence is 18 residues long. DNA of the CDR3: TGTGCCAGCAGCGACATAGGGGACAGGGCTCCCCGAGGTGATGAGCAGTTCTTC. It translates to CASSDIGDRAPRGDEQFF.

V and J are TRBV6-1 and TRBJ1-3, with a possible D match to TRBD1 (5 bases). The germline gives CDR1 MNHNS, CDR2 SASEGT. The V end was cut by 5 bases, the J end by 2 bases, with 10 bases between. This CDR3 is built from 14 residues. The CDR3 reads CASSPTRAGNTIYF. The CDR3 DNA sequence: TGTGCCAGCAGTCCCACCAGGGCTGGAAACACCATATATTTT.

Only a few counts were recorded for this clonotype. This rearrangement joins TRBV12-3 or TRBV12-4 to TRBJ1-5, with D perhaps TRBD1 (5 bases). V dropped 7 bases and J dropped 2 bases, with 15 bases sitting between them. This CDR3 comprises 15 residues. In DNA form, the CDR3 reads TGTGCCAGCACTAAACAGGTTAGCGGCAATCAGCCCCAGCATTTT. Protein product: CASTKQVSGNQPQHF.

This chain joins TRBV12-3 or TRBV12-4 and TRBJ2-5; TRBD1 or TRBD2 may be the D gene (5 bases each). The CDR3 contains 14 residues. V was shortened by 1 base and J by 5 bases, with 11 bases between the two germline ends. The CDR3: CASSLGGSGETQYF. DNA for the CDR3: TGTGCCAGCAGTTTAGGGGGCTCGGGGGAGACCCAGTACTTC.

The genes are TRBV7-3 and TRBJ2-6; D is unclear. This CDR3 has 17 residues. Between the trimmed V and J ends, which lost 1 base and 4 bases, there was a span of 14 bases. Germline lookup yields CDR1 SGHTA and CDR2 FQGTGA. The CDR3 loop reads CASSLIGVGAGANVLTF. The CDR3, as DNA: TGTGCCAGCAGCTTAATCGGAGTCGGAGCCGGGGCCAACGTCCTGACTTTC.

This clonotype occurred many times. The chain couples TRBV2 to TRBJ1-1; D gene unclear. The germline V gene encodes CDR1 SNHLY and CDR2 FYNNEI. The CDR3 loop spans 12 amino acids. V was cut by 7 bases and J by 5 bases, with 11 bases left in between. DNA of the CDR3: TGTGCCAGCAAGGTAGATTTGACTGAAGCTTTCTTT. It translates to CASKVDLTEAFF.

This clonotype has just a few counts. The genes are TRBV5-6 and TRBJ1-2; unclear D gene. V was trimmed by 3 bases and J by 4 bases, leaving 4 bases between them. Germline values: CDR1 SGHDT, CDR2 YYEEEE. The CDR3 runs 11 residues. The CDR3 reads CASSYLYGYTF. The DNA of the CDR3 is TGTGCCAGCAGCTACCTCTATGGCTACACCTTC.

Here the CDR3 reads CASSLASGVSGNTIYF. The DNA for the CDR3 is TGCGCCAGCAGCTTGGCCTCCGGGGTATCTGGAAACACCATATATTTT. The chain joins TRBV5-1 to TRBJ1-3; D is uncertain. Germline lookup yields CDR1 SGHRS and CDR2 YFSETQ. The CDR3 runs 16 residues. Between the trimmed V and J ends, which lost 0 bases and 1 base, there was a span of 11 bases.

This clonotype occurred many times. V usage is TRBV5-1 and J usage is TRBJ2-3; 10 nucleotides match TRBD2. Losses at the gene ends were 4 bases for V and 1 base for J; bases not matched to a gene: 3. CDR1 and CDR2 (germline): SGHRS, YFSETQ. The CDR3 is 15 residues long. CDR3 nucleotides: TGCGCCAGCAGCGTCGGGACTAGCGGCACAGATACGCAGTATTTT. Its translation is CASSVGTSGTDTQYF.

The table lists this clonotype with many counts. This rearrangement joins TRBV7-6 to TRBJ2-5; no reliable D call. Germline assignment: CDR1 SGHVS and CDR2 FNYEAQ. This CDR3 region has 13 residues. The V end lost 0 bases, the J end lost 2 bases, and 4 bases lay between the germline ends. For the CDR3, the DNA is TGTGCCAGCAGCTTAGCCGTACAAGAGACCCAGTACTTC. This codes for CASSLAVQETQYF. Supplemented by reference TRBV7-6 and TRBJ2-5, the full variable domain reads GAGVSQSPRYKVTKRGQDVALRCDPISGHVSLYWYRQALGQGPEFLTYFNYEAQQDKSGLPNDRFSAERPEGSISTLTIQRTEQRDSAMYRCASSLAVQETQYFGPGTRLLVL.

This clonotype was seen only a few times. The CDR3 nucleotides are TGTGCCAGATTGGGCGGGGCGAGCACTGAAGCTTTCTTT. Translation gives CARLGGASTEAFF. The chain has TRBV28 and TRBJ1-1, with a weak D call TRBD1 (5 bases). The CDR3 is 13 residues long. V lost 9 bases, J lost 4 bases, and 15 bases lay in between. Germline V lookup: CDR1 MDHEN, CDR2 SYDVKM.

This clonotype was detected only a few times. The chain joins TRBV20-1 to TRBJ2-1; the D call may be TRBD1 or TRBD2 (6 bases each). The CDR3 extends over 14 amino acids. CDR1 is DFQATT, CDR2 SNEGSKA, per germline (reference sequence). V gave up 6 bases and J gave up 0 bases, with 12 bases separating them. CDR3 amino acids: CSAPRGHSYNEQFF. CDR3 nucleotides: TGCAGTGCCCCTCGGGGGCACTCCTACAATGAGCAGTTCTTC.

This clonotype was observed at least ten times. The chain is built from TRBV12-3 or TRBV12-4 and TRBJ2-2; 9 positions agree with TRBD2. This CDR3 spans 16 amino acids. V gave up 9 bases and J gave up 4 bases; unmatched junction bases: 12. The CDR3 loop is CASPRPGLAGTGELFF. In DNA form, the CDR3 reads TGTGCCAGTCCCCGCCCGGGACTAGCTGGCACCGGGGAGCTGTTTTTT.

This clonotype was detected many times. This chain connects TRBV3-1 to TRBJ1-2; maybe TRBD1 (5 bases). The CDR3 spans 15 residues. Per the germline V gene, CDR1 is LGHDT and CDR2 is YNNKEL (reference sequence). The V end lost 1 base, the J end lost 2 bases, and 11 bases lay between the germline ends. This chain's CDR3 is CASSQAPGTNYGYTF. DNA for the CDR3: TGTGCCAGCAGCCAAGCACCAGGGACCAACTATGGCTACACCTTC.

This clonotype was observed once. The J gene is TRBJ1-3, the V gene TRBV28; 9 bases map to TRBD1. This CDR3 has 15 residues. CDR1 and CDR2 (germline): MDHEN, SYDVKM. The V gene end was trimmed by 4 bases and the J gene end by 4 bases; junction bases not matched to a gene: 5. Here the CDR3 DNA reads TGTGCCAGCAGTTACAGGGGGCTGTTGGGAAACACCATATATTTT. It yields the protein CASSYRGLLGNTIYF.

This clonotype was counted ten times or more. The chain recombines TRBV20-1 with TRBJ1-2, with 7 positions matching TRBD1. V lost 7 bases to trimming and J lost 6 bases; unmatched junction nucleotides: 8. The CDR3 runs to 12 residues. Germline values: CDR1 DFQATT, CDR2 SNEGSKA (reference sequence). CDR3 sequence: CSVRTGAHGYTF. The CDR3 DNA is TGCAGTGTGAGGACAGGAGCCCATGGCTACACCTTC.